This T cell receptor (beta chain) is drawn from a study of neurological immune-mediated disorders. The unsorted libraries had their origin in 2 million PBMCs stored at -80 C. Findings of the study overall: Falling below healthy controls, multiple sclerosis showed the least TCR clonal expansion, while HTLV-1-associated myelopathy showed the most. None of the CDR3 amino acid sequences of expanded clones were shared across subjects, and this suggested private repertoires in all groups.

In its sample, this clonotype was seen many times. Its specificity is not known. With 10-nucleotide random UMIs, 5'RACE was used to make the cDNA. Each CDR3 protein is one row after TCRdb ran MiXCR on the 5' RACE reads. The table shows roughly 28,000 distinct CDR3 sequences, with less than 15% occurring only once. There are 13 residues in the CDR3. Trimming shortened V by 5 bases and J by 2 bases, and 11 bases separated the two germline ends. CDR1 is SGHRS and CDR2 is YFSETQ in the germline V gene. The clonotype originates from a man aged 60-69 years in good health. Sequencing was performed on PBMCs. V gene TRBV5-1 combines with J gene TRBJ2-7; D could derive from TRBD1 or TRBD2 (5 bases each). The CDR3 here is CASRWDRTYEQYF. The CDR3 DNA follows: TGCGCCAGCAGGTGGGACCGAACCTACGAGCAGTACTTC.